Presented here are 7 T cell receptor beta chains from one specimen sequenced in a study of beta chain features in type 1 diabetes. Isolated RNA was reverse transcribed in full, so expressed TCRB transcripts were sequenced. The protocol was immunoSEQ multiplex PCR, while the TCRdb copy is restricted to in-frame clones and leaves out a portion. The table includes around 260,000 clones, about a fifth detected once. No antigen has been assigned to these receptors. Study findings and constraints: TCRB CDR3s were moderately but significantly shorter in Type 1 diabetes patients in all four CD4+ subsets.

Material for sequencing was naive CD4+ T cells from blood. These receptors were taken from a woman aged 40 to 50 with type 1 diabetes.

This clone was seen once. This chain joins TRBV4-1 and TRBJ2-7, with TRBD1 matching over 9 bases. The trim removed 4 bases at V and 0 bases at J, leaving 4 bases unmatched. The CDR3 contains 15 residues. Germline lookup yields CDR1 MGHRA and CDR2 YSYEKL. The CDR3 spells CASSRGTGSSYEQYF. CDR3 DNA: TGCGCCAGCAGCCGCGGGACAGGGAGCTCCTACGAGCAGTACTTC.

CDR3 nucleotide sequence: TGTGCCAGCAGCGATCGGGGAGGGGAAGGAGAAAAACTGTTTTTT. As protein: CASSDRGGEGEKLFF. The chain employs TRBV28 and TRBJ1-4; the D gene is possibly TRBD1 (5 bases). Germline CDR1 reads MDHEN; CDR2 reads SYDVKM. This CDR3 spans 15 amino acids. The ends were cut back, 6 bases at V and 8 bases at J, with 19 bases in the middle.

Only a few counts were recorded for this clone. V usage is TRBV15 and J usage is TRBJ1-2; no clear D gene. Germline values: CDR1 LNHNV, CDR2 YYDKDF (reference sequence). Trimming removed 8 bases from V and 2 bases from J, with 6 bases in between. The length of the CDR3 is 11 residues. DNA for the CDR3: TGTGCCACCCAGGCCAACTATGGCTACACCTTC. This encodes CATQANYGYTF.

V usage is TRBV28 and J usage is TRBJ1-5; D is undetermined. Germline V lookup: CDR1 MDHEN, CDR2 SYDVKM. Trimming stripped 2 bases from V and 1 base from J, with 12 bases between. The CDR3 is 16 residues long. CDR3 sequence: CASSLGPLISNQPQHF. CDR3 DNA: TGTGCCAGCAGTTTAGGCCCGCTGATCAGCAATCAGCCCCAGCATTTT.

In its sample, this clone was seen a few times. This chain uses TRBV9 with TRBJ2-7, with 9 bases lining up with TRBD2. The CDR3 is made up of 15 amino acids. Trimming took 2 bases from V and 2 from J; bases not matched to a gene: 5. Germline V gene lookup returns CDR1 SGDLS and CDR2 YYNGEE. The CDR3 bases are TGTGCCAGCAGCGTGTCGGGCGGGAGGGCCTACGAGCAGTACTTC. As protein: CASSVSGGRAYEQYF.

A few counts support this clone. V usage is TRBV5-4 and J usage is TRBJ2-5; tentatively, D is TRBD1 (6 bases). V lost 3 bases and J 5 bases, leaving 20 bases between the germline ends. CDR3 length: 16 amino acids. Germline CDR1 and CDR2: SGHNT and YYREEE (reference sequence). The CDR3 nucleotides are TGTGCCAGCAGCTCCCTAACAGGGACCTCCATGGAGACCCAGTACTTC. It specifies CASSSLTGTSMETQYF.

This rearrangement joins TRBV7-2 to TRBJ2-3, with unresolved D. The CDR3 totals 13 residues. V lost 5 bases and J 6 bases, leaving 12 bases between the germline ends. Germline assignment: CDR1 SGHTA and CDR2 FQGNSA. CDR3 sequence: CASSPGSRDTQYF. The CDR3 DNA is TGTGCCAGCAGCCCAGGCTCAAGGGATACGCAGTATTTT.